These T cell receptor beta chains were read from a single sample in a study of cytomegalovirus exposure and HLA in healthy donors. The protocol was immunoSEQ multiplex PCR, while the TCRdb copy is restricted to in-frame clones and leaves out a portion. Of 95,000 to 120,000 clones in the sample, roughly 71% are singletons; the top ten hold about 8.6%. The sample consisted of PBMCs. Receptor source: a man younger than 35 in good health and CMV-seropositive. The CDR3 runs from the conserved cysteine through the conserved F or W. The order of the fields is CDR3 DNA, CDR3 protein, clone size, J gene, V gene, D gene, CDR3 length. D genes are given only for firm matches. Size is stated for part of the rows, as once, few or many counts, or as a class when the clone is expanded.

DNA: TGCAGCGTTGAAGAACGGGGGGGCATTTTCAATGAGCAGTTCTTC
CDR3: CSVEERGGIFNEQFF
size: .
J: TRBJ2-1
V: TRBV29-1
D: TRBD2
length: 15

DNA: TGTGCCTGCAGGGACAGGGCTTCCTACGAGCAGTACTTC
CDR3: CACRDRASYEQYF
size: once
J: TRBJ2-7
V: TRBV30
D: TRBD1
length: 13

DNA: TGTGCCATCAGTGATGGGCCCGCCCGGCATAATTCACCCCTCCACTTT
CDR3: CAISDGPARHNSPLHF
size: .
J: TRBJ1-6
V: TRBV10-3
D: .
length: 16

DNA: TGTGCCAGCAGCCCCGGGACAGGGTTAGAAAAACTGTTTTTT
CDR3: CASSPGTGLEKLFF
size: .
J: TRBJ1-4
V: TRBV7-8
D: TRBD1
length: 14

DNA: TGCGCCAGCAGCTCGATCGGGACAGGGGCACTTCGGGATACGCAGTATTTT
CDR3: CASSSIGTGALRDTQYF
size: .
J: TRBJ2-3
V: TRBV5-1
D: TRBD1
length: 17

DNA: TGTGCCAGCAGCCACGCCGCGCAGACAGGGGACGAGCAGTACTTC
CDR3: CASSHAAQTGDEQYF
size: .
J: TRBJ2-7
V: TRBV6-5
D: TRBD1
length: 15

DNA: TGTGCCAGCACCAGACAGGGGATCACAGATACGCAGTATTTT
CDR3: CASTRQGITDTQYF
size: .
J: TRBJ2-3
V: TRBV2
D: TRBD1
length: 14

DNA: TGTGCCTGGACGGCGGTAATGGACTATGGCTACACCTTC
CDR3: CAWTAVMDYGYTF
size: .
J: TRBJ1-2
V: TRBV30
D: .
length: 13

DNA: TGTGCCAGCAGCTTCAGGAGGTGGGGAGCTTTCTTT
CDR3: CASSFRRWGAFF
size: few
J: TRBJ1-1
V: TRBV5-6
D: .
length: 12

DNA: TGTGCCAGCAGTGGCGGCCACGAGCAGTACTTC
CDR3: CASSGGHEQYF
size: .
J: TRBJ2-7
V: TRBV6-1
D: .
length: 11

DNA: TGTGCCAGCAGTACCCGACAGAACACTGAAGCTTTCTTT
CDR3: CASSTRQNTEAFF
size: .
J: TRBJ1-1
V: TRBV5-4
D: .
length: 13

DNA: TGTGCCAGCTGGACAGGGGCTGGAAACACCATATATTTT
CDR3: CASWTGAGNTIYF
size: few
J: TRBJ1-3
V: TRBV6-1
D: TRBD1
length: 13

DNA: TGTGCCAGCAGCTCGGGACAGGGTTCAACATACAATGAGCAGTTCTTC
CDR3: CASSSGQGSTYNEQFF
size: .
J: TRBJ2-1
V: TRBV5-4
D: TRBD1
length: 16

DNA: TGTGCCAGCAGTGGCGGAGACGGGAGATACTATGGCTACACCTTC
CDR3: CASSGGDGRYYGYTF
size: few
J: TRBJ1-2
V: TRBV2
D: .
length: 15

DNA: TGTGCCAGCAGCGTAGCTGAGGGTAAGGTTGAAGCTTTCTTT
CDR3: CASSVAEGKVEAFF
size: .
J: TRBJ1-1
V: TRBV9
D: .
length: 14

DNA: TGCGCCAGCAGCCAAGGTCCGGGCGGGACCAAACAAGAGACCCAGTACTTC
CDR3: CASSQGPGGTKQETQYF
size: .
J: TRBJ2-5
V: TRBV4-1
D: .
length: 17

DNA: TGTGCCAGCACATCAATAGGGGGGGCGGCAAACATTCAGTACTTC
CDR3: CASTSIGGAANIQYF
size: few
J: TRBJ2-4
V: TRBV6-6
D: .
length: 15

DNA: TGTGCCAGCACCACTAATGCCCTCTATGGCTACACCTTC
CDR3: CASTTNALYGYTF
size: .
J: TRBJ1-2
V: TRBV28
D: .
length: 13

DNA: TGTGCCAGCAGCTCGCGAAAGGGGGGGGAGCAGTACTTC
CDR3: CASSSRKGGEQYF
size: once
J: TRBJ2-7
V: TRBV5-6
D: .
length: 13

DNA: TGTGCCAGCAGCCTCAGGGGTTCCCACAATGAGCAGTTCTTC
CDR3: CASSLRGSHNEQFF
size: .
J: TRBJ2-1
V: TRBV6-1
D: .
length: 14

DNA: TGTGCCAGCAGCTTCGGTGGTCGGTACTACGAGCAGTACTTC
CDR3: CASSFGGRYYEQYF
size: .
J: TRBJ2-7
V: TRBV5-4
D: .
length: 14

DNA: TGTGCCAGCAGTTACGACAGCACTTTCCTTAATCAGCCCCAGCATTTT
CDR3: CASSYDSTFLNQPQHF
size: few
J: TRBJ1-5
V: TRBV6-6
D: .
length: 16

DNA: TGTGCCAGCAGCTTGGACAGAAACTATGGCTACACCTTC
CDR3: CASSLDRNYGYTF
size: few
J: TRBJ1-2
V: TRBV5-6
D: .
length: 13

DNA: TGCGCCAGCAGCCAAGTTTTCGGAGGGTTTAGTGAGCAGTTCTTC
CDR3: CASSQVFGGFSEQFF
size: .
J: TRBJ2-1
V: TRBV4-1
D: .
length: 15

DNA: TGTGCCAGCAGCTTAAGGCAGGGGAACTCACCCCTCCACTTT
CDR3: CASSLRQGNSPLHF
size: .
J: TRBJ1-6
V: TRBV5-6
D: .
length: 14

DNA: TGTGCCAGCAGAATAGGGGTTGGGGATACGCAGTATTTT
CDR3: CASRIGVGDTQYF
size: .
J: TRBJ2-3
V: TRBV7-9
D: .
length: 13